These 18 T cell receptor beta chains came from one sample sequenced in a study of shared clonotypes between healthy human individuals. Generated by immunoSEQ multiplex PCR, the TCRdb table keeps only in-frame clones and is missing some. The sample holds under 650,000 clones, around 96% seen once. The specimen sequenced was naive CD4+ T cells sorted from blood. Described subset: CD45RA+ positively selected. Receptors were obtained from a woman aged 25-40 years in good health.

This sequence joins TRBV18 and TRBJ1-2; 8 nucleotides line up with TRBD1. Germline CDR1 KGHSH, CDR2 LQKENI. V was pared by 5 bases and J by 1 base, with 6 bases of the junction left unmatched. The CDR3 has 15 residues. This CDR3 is CASSAKQGDNYGYTF. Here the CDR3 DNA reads TGTGCCAGCTCAGCCAAACAGGGGGATAACTATGGCTACACCTTC.

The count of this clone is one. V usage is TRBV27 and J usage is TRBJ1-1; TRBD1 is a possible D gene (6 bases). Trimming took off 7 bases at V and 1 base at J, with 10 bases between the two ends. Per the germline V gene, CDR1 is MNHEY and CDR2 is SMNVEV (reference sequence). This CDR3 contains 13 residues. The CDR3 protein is CASTRGANTEAFF. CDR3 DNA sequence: TGTGCCAGCACCAGGGGAGCGAACACTGAAGCTTTCTTT.

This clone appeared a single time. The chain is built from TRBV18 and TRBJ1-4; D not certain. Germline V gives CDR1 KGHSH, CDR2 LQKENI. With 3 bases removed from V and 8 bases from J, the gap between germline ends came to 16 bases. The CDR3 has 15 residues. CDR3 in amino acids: CASSPFEGGGEKLFF. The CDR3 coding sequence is TGTGCCAGCTCACCGTTCGAAGGTGGTGGCGAAAAACTGTTTTTT.

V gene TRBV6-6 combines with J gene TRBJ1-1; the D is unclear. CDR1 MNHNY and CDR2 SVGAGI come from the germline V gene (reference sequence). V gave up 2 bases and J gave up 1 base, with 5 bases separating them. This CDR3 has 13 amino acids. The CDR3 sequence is CASSYGQNTEAFF. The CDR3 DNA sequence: TGTGCCAGCAGTTACGGGCAGAACACTGAAGCTTTCTTT.

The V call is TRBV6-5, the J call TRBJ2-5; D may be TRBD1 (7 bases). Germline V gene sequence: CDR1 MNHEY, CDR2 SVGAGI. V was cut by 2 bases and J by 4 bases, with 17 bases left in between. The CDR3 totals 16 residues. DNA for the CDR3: TGTGCCAGCAGTTACGGCAGGGGGGCGAATATAGAGACCCAGTACTTC. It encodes CASSYGRGANIETQYF.

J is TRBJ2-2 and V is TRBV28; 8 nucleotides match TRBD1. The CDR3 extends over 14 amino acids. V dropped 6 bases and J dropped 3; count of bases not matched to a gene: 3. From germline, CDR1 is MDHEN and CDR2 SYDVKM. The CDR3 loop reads CASSSRGHTGELFF. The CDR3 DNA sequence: TGTGCCAGCAGCTCCAGGGGGCACACCGGGGAGCTGTTTTTT.

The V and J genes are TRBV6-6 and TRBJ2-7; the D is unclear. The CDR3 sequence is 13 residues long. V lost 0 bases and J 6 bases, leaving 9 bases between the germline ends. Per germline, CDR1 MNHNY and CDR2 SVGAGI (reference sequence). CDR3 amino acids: CASSYSSSGEQYF. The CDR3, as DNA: TGTGCCAGCAGTTACTCATCCTCGGGCGAGCAGTACTTC.

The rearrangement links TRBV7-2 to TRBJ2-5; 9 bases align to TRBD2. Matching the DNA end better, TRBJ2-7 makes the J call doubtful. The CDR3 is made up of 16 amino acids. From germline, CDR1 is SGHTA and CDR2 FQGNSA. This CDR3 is CASSPMTSGISYEQYF. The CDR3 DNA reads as TGTGCCAGCAGCCCTATGACTAGCGGAATCTCCTACGAGCAGTACTTC.

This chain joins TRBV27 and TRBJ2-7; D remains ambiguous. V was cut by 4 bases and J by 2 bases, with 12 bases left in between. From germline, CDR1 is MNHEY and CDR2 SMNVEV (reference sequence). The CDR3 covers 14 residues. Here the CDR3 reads CASSSPPATYEQYF. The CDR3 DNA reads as TGTGCCAGCAGTTCGCCCCCAGCCACCTACGAGCAGTACTTC.

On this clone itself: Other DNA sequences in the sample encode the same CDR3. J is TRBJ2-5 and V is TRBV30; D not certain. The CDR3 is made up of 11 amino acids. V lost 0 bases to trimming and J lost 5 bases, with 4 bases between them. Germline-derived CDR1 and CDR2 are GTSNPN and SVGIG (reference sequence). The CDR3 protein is CAWSVRETQYF. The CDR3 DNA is TGTGCCTGGAGTGTACGGGAGACCCAGTACTTC.

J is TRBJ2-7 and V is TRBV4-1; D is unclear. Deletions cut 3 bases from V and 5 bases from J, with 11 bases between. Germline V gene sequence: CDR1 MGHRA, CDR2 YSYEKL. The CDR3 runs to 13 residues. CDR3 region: CASSHFLGNEQYF. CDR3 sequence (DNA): TGCGCCAGCAGCCATTTTTTAGGAAACGAGCAGTACTTC.

The CDR3 region is CALRVYGELFF. CDR3 in DNA: TGTGCCCTACGAGTTTACGGGGAGCTGTTTTTT. V and J are TRBV30 and TRBJ2-2; D is undetermined. The length of the CDR3 is 11 residues. Germline V gene sequence: CDR1 GTSNPN, CDR2 SVGIG (reference sequence). With 8 bases removed from V and 7 bases from J, the gap between germline ends came to 11 bases.

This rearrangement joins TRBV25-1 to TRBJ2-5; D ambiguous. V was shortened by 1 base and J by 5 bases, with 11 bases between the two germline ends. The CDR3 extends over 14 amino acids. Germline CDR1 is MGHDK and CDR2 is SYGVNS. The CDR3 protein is CASSELSGRETQYF. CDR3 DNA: TGTGCCAGCAGTGAATTGTCAGGCCGTGAGACCCAGTACTTC.

Here the CDR3 reads CASRKDSTSNTGELFF. The CDR3 DNA reads TGTGCCAGCAGAAAAGACAGCACCTCGAACACCGGGGAGCTGTTTTTT. J is TRBJ2-2 and V is TRBV7-2; D is possibly TRBD1 (5 bases). V lost 6 bases and J lost 0, with 14 bases in between. The CDR3 covers 16 residues. Germline lookup yields CDR1 SGHTA and CDR2 FQGNSA.

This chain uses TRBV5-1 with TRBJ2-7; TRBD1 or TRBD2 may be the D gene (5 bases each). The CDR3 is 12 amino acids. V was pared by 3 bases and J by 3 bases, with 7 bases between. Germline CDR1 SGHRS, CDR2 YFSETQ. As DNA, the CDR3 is TGCGCCAGCAGCTGGGACGGCTACGAGCAGTACTTC. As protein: CASSWDGYEQYF.

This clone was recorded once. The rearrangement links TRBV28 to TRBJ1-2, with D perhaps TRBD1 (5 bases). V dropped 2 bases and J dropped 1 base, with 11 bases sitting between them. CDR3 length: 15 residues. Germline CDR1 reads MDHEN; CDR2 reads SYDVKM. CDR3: CASSLSGGVNYGYTF. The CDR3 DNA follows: TGTGCCAGCAGTTTAAGCGGGGGTGTTAACTATGGCTACACCTTC.

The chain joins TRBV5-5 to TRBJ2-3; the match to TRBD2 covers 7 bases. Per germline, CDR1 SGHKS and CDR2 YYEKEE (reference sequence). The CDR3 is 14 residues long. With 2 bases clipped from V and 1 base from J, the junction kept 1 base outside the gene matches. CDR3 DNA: TGTGCCAGCAGCTTTACTAGCGGCACAGATACGCAGTATTTT. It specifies CASSFTSGTDTQYF.

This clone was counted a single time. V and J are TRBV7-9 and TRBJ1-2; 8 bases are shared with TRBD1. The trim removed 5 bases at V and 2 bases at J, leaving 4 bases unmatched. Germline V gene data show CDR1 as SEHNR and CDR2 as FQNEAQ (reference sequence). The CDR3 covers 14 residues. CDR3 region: CASSAGQENYGYTF. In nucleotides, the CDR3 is TGTGCCAGCAGCGCGGGACAGGAGAACTATGGCTACACCTTC.